A selection of T cell receptor beta chains follows, all from one sample in a study of T cells of healthy individuals. TCRdb called the 5' RACE reads again in MiXCR, with one record for every CDR3 protein. Among some 100,000 distinct CDR3 sequences, roughly 15% were seen once, and the ten largest hold over 5%. All receptors come from a human donor in good health. CDR3s include the opening cysteine and the closing phenylalanine or tryptophan. Each record gives: J gene, D gene, clone size, V gene, CDR3 protein, CDR3 DNA. D genes are given only for firm matches. The size entry is marked missing in some rows and otherwise reads once, few, many or a size class.

j_gene: TRBJ2-1
d_gene: NA
abundance: NA
v_gene: TRBV5-1
CDR3aa: CASSLGSPAYNEQFF
CDR3nt: TGCGCCAGCAGCTTGGGAAGCCCGGCCTACAATGAGCAGTTCTTC

j_gene: TRBJ2-1
d_gene: NA
abundance: few
v_gene: TRBV6-1
CDR3aa: CASREEPSSYNEQFF
CDR3nt: TGTGCCAGCAGAGAGGAGCCGAGCTCCTACAATGAGCAGTTCTTC

j_gene: TRBJ2-2
d_gene: NA
abundance: NA
v_gene: TRBV19
CDR3aa: CASSIKRIGTGELFF
CDR3nt: TGTGCCAGTAGTATTAAGAGGATTGGGACCGGGGAGCTGTTTTTT

j_gene: TRBJ1-1
d_gene: NA
abundance: NA
v_gene: TRBV7-9
CDR3aa: CASSLAQINTEAFF
CDR3nt: TGTGCCAGCAGCTTAGCCCAGATTAACACTGAAGCTTTCTTT

j_gene: TRBJ2-7
d_gene: TRBD1
abundance: many
v_gene: TRBV5-5
CDR3aa: CASSPSDRVIVEQYF
CDR3nt: TGTGCCAGCAGCCCCTCCGACAGGGTTATTGTCGAGCAGTACTTC

j_gene: TRBJ1-1
d_gene: NA
abundance: NA
v_gene: TRBV20-1
CDR3aa: CSASDMNTEAFF
CDR3nt: TGCAGTGCCTCCGACATGAACACTGAAGCTTTCTTT

j_gene: TRBJ2-5
d_gene: TRBD2
abundance: once
v_gene: TRBV5-6
CDR3aa: CASTERLAGGQETQYF
CDR3nt: TGTGCCAGCACCGAACGACTAGCGGGAGGGCAAGAGACCCAGTACTTC

j_gene: TRBJ2-7
d_gene: TRBD2
abundance: NA
v_gene: TRBV20-1
CDR3aa: CSAPRAGLAPSYEQYF
CDR3nt: TGCAGTGCTCCCCGAGCGGGACTAGCACCCTCCTACGAGCAGTACTTC

j_gene: TRBJ2-1
d_gene: TRBD2
abundance: few
v_gene: TRBV9
CDR3aa: CASSVEGSGGHYNEQFF
CDR3nt: TGTGCCAGCAGCGTAGAGGGTAGCGGGGGCCATTACAATGAGCAGTTCTTC

j_gene: TRBJ1-1
d_gene: NA
abundance: NA
v_gene: TRBV7-6
CDR3aa: CASSLTRGGNTEAFF
CDR3nt: TGTGCCAGCAGCTTGACTCGGGGCGGAAACACTGAAGCTTTCTTT

j_gene: TRBJ2-1
d_gene: TRBD2
abundance: few
v_gene: TRBV29-1
CDR3aa: CSVEGTSGSYNEQFF
CDR3nt: TGCAGCGTTGAAGGGACTAGCGGTTCCTACAATGAGCAGTTCTTC

j_gene: TRBJ2-7
d_gene: TRBD1
abundance: NA
v_gene: TRBV6-2/TRBV6-3
CDR3aa: CASSSQTGAISSYEQYF
CDR3nt: TGTGCCAGCAGTTCCCAAACAGGGGCCATTAGCTCCTACGAGCAGTACTTC

j_gene: TRBJ1-5
d_gene: NA
abundance: many
v_gene: TRBV6-6
CDR3aa: CASSGGSANQPQHF
CDR3nt: TGTGCCAGCAGTGGCGGGTCCGCCAATCAGCCCCAGCATTTT

j_gene: TRBJ2-7
d_gene: TRBD1
abundance: few
v_gene: TRBV19
CDR3aa: CASSITGGDSYEQYF
CDR3nt: TGTGCCAGTAGTATAACAGGGGGCGATTCCTACGAGCAGTACTTC

j_gene: TRBJ1-5
d_gene: TRBD1
abundance: medium-sized
v_gene: TRBV2
CDR3aa: CASSDTGVIQPQHF
CDR3nt: TGTGCCAGCAGTGACACAGGGGTGATTCAGCCCCAGCATTTT

j_gene: TRBJ2-7
d_gene: NA
abundance: few
v_gene: TRBV7-8
CDR3aa: CASSLISSYEQYF
CDR3nt: TGTGCCAGCAGCTTAATTAGCTCCTACGAGCAGTACTTC

j_gene: TRBJ2-3
d_gene: NA
abundance: NA
v_gene: TRBV4-2
CDR3aa: CASSPRGGGDTDTQYF
CDR3nt: TGTGCCAGCAGCCCTAGAGGGGGAGGGGACACAGATACGCAGTATTTT

j_gene: TRBJ2-1
d_gene: TRBD2
abundance: many
v_gene: TRBV3-1
CDR3aa: CASTTSGTSGIGEQFF
CDR3nt: TGTGCCAGCACCACCTCCGGGACTAGCGGGATCGGGGAGCAGTTCTTC

j_gene: TRBJ2-1
d_gene: NA
abundance: many
v_gene: TRBV19
CDR3aa: CASSKTGVDNEQFF
CDR3nt: TGTGCCAGTAGTAAGACAGGCGTTGACAATGAGCAGTTCTTC

j_gene: TRBJ1-5
d_gene: TRBD1
abundance: few
v_gene: TRBV19
CDR3aa: CASTGQGDQPQHF
CDR3nt: TGTGCCAGTACGGGCCAGGGGGATCAGCCCCAGCATTTT

j_gene: TRBJ2-7
d_gene: NA
abundance: NA
v_gene: TRBV4-2
CDR3aa: CASSQDIRTGDEQYF
CDR3nt: TGTGCCAGCAGCCAAGATATCCGCACGGGGGACGAGCAGTACTTC

j_gene: TRBJ2-1
d_gene: TRBD2
abundance: NA
v_gene: TRBV6-2/TRBV6-3
CDR3aa: CASSRGLLAASYNEQFF
CDR3nt: TGTGCCAGCAGCCGGGGCCTCCTAGCGGCGTCCTACAATGAGCAGTTCTTC

j_gene: TRBJ2-1
d_gene: TRBD2
abundance: many
v_gene: TRBV5-4
CDR3aa: CASRRTSGRGGYNEQFF
CDR3nt: TGTGCCAGCAGGAGGACTAGCGGGAGGGGGGGTTACAATGAGCAGTTCTTC

j_gene: TRBJ2-2
d_gene: NA
abundance: many
v_gene: TRBV5-1
CDR3aa: CASALGTPNTGELFF
CDR3nt: TGCGCCAGCGCTCTCGGGACACCGAACACCGGGGAGCTGTTTTTT

j_gene: TRBJ1-2
d_gene: NA
abundance: many
v_gene: TRBV12-3/TRBV12-4
CDR3aa: CASIREGVNYGYTF
CDR3nt: TGTGCCAGCATCAGGGAGGGGGTGAACTATGGCTACACCTTC

j_gene: TRBJ2-3
d_gene: TRBD1
abundance: NA
v_gene: TRBV5-1
CDR3aa: CASSLDTGGASDTQYF
CDR3nt: TGCGCCAGCAGCTTGGATACAGGGGGCGCCTCAGATACGCAGTATTTT

j_gene: TRBJ2-2
d_gene: NA
abundance: NA
v_gene: TRBV7-2
CDR3aa: CASSLVVNGELFF
CDR3nt: TGTGCCAGCAGCTTAGTGGTAAACGGGGAGCTGTTTTTT

j_gene: TRBJ2-1
d_gene: NA
abundance: NA
v_gene: TRBV20-1
CDR3aa: CSAYRDNYNEQFF
CDR3nt: TGCAGTGCTTATCGGGACAACTACAATGAGCAGTTCTTC

j_gene: TRBJ1-4
d_gene: NA
abundance: many
v_gene: TRBV7-9
CDR3aa: CASSQRQASNEKLFF
CDR3nt: TGTGCCAGCAGCCAAAGACAGGCCTCTAATGAAAAACTGTTTTTT

j_gene: TRBJ2-2
d_gene: NA
abundance: NA
v_gene: TRBV28
CDR3aa: CASRPLRENTGELFF
CDR3nt: TGTGCCAGCAGACCCCTCCGGGAGAACACCGGGGAGCTGTTTTTT

j_gene: TRBJ1-5
d_gene: NA
abundance: NA
v_gene: TRBV28
CDR3aa: CASSFGPRQPQHF
CDR3nt: TGTGCCAGCAGTTTCGGGCCTCGTCAGCCCCAGCATTTT

j_gene: TRBJ1-5
d_gene: TRBD1
abundance: NA
v_gene: TRBV6-1
CDR3aa: CASSRGQGGNQPQHF
CDR3nt: TGTGCCAGCAGTAGGGGACAGGGTGGCAATCAGCCCCAGCATTTT

j_gene: TRBJ2-3
d_gene: NA
abundance: few
v_gene: TRBV4-3
CDR3aa: CASSQRQRVGDTQYF
CDR3nt: TGCGCCAGCAGCCAACGACAGCGCGTGGGGGATACGCAGTATTTT

j_gene: TRBJ1-5
d_gene: TRBD1
abundance: NA
v_gene: TRBV6-1
CDR3aa: CASSATDRGGDQPQHF
CDR3nt: TGTGCCAGCAGTGCAACCGACAGGGGAGGGGATCAGCCCCAGCATTTT

j_gene: TRBJ2-5
d_gene: NA
abundance: few
v_gene: TRBV30
CDR3aa: CAWSVKKGPQETQYF
CDR3nt: TGTGCCTGGAGCGTAAAAAAGGGCCCCCAAGAGACCCAGTACTTC

j_gene: TRBJ1-2
d_gene: NA
abundance: NA
v_gene: TRBV4-2
CDR3aa: CASSQGGGVDYGYTF
CDR3nt: TGTGCCAGCAGCCAAGGTGGAGGGGTGGACTATGGCTACACCTTC

j_gene: TRBJ1-5
d_gene: TRBD1
abundance: NA
v_gene: TRBV20-1
CDR3aa: CSALDRGNQPQHF
CDR3nt: TGCAGTGCTCTGGACAGGGGTAATCAGCCCCAGCATTTT

j_gene: TRBJ2-1
d_gene: TRBD1
abundance: few
v_gene: TRBV29-1
CDR3aa: CSGAKRDRGGNEQFF
CDR3nt: TGCAGCGGGGCGAAGAGGGACAGGGGCGGGAATGAGCAGTTCTTC

j_gene: TRBJ2-3
d_gene: TRBD2
abundance: few
v_gene: TRBV7-2
CDR3aa: CASRSLRTSGSDTQYF
CDR3nt: TGTGCCTCTAGGTCCCTGAGGACTAGCGGATCAGATACGCAGTATTTT

j_gene: TRBJ1-2
d_gene: NA
abundance: few
v_gene: TRBV20-1
CDR3aa: CSASVNYGYTF
CDR3nt: TGCAGTGCTAGTGTAAACTATGGCTACACCTTC

j_gene: TRBJ2-1
d_gene: TRBD1
abundance: NA
v_gene: TRBV6-4
CDR3aa: CASSPRDRGRSAGSYNEQFF
CDR3nt: TGTGCCAGCAGTCCGAGGGACAGGGGGCGGTCGGCAGGGTCCTACAATGAGCAGTTCTTC

j_gene: TRBJ2-3
d_gene: NA
abundance: few
v_gene: TRBV5-5
CDR3aa: CASSLARATTALKGDTQYF
CDR3nt: TGTGCCAGCAGCTTGGCCAGGGCTACGACAGCCCTAAAAGGGGATACGCAGTATTTT

j_gene: TRBJ1-3
d_gene: NA
abundance: few
v_gene: TRBV12-3/TRBV12-4
CDR3aa: CASSPSQLSGNTIYF
CDR3nt: TGTGCCAGCAGTCCCAGTCAGTTATCTGGAAACACCATATATTTT

j_gene: TRBJ1-3
d_gene: NA
abundance: many
v_gene: TRBV20-1
CDR3aa: CSAGLGNTIYF
CDR3nt: TGCAGTGCTGGACTCGGAAACACCATATATTTT

j_gene: TRBJ2-1
d_gene: NA
abundance: NA
v_gene: TRBV10-3
CDR3aa: CAISTNYNEQFF
CDR3nt: TGTGCCATCTCGACCAATTACAATGAGCAGTTCTTC

j_gene: TRBJ1-1
d_gene: NA
abundance: NA
v_gene: TRBV7-8
CDR3aa: CASSQAPQVTEAFF
CDR3nt: TGTGCCAGCAGCCAGGCCCCACAAGTCACTGAAGCTTTCTTT

j_gene: TRBJ1-6
d_gene: NA
abundance: few
v_gene: TRBV7-8
CDR3aa: CASSLRGYRPGNSPLHF
CDR3nt: TGTGCCAGCAGCTTACGGGGTTATCGGCCTGGTAATTCACCCCTCCACTTT

j_gene: TRBJ2-1
d_gene: TRBD2
abundance: many
v_gene: TRBV3-1
CDR3aa: CASSHLAGLYNEQFF
CDR3nt: TGTGCCAGCAGCCATTTAGCGGGACTCTACAATGAGCAGTTCTTC

j_gene: TRBJ2-1
d_gene: NA
abundance: NA
v_gene: TRBV4-3
CDR3aa: CASSQIPGMSFHEQFF
CDR3nt: TGCGCCAGCAGCCAGATACCGGGAATGTCGTTTCATGAGCAGTTCTTC

j_gene: TRBJ2-1
d_gene: TRBD2
abundance: NA
v_gene: TRBV4-3
CDR3aa: CASSQGLAGYNEQFF
CDR3nt: TGCGCCAGCAGCCAAGGACTAGCCGGGTACAATGAGCAGTTCTTC

j_gene: TRBJ2-4
d_gene: NA
abundance: many
v_gene: TRBV19
CDR3aa: CASSSVTMEGGDIQYF
CDR3nt: TGTGCCAGTAGTTCCGTGACCATGGAGGGAGGAGACATTCAGTACTTC

j_gene: TRBJ2-1
d_gene: NA
abundance: few
v_gene: TRBV19
CDR3aa: CASSATAGGGGFNEQFF
CDR3nt: TGTGCCAGTAGTGCAACCGCCGGGGGCGGGGGTTTCAATGAGCAGTTCTTC

j_gene: TRBJ2-1
d_gene: NA
abundance: once
v_gene: TRBV5-6
CDR3aa: CASSKGHGGFF
CDR3nt: TGTGCCAGCAGCAAGGGACACGGAGGGTTCTTC

j_gene: TRBJ2-6
d_gene: TRBD2
abundance: few
v_gene: TRBV2
CDR3aa: CACGGGRNSGANVLTF
CDR3nt: TGTGCCTGCGGGGGAGGGAGGAACTCTGGGGCCAACGTCCTGACTTTC

j_gene: TRBJ1-5
d_gene: NA
abundance: few
v_gene: TRBV7-6
CDR3aa: CASSLTGQPQHF
CDR3nt: TGTGCCAGCAGCTTAACAGGTCAGCCCCAGCATTTT

j_gene: TRBJ2-3
d_gene: TRBD2
abundance: NA
v_gene: TRBV7-2
CDR3aa: CASSTHPGLAFTDTQYF
CDR3nt: TGTGCCAGCAGCACGCATCCGGGACTAGCATTCACAGATACGCAGTATTTT

j_gene: TRBJ2-5
d_gene: NA
abundance: NA
v_gene: TRBV13
CDR3aa: CASSPAIIRETQYF
CDR3nt: TGTGCCAGCAGCCCGGCGATAATTAGGGAGACCCAGTACTTC

j_gene: TRBJ2-7
d_gene: TRBD2
abundance: many
v_gene: TRBV7-8
CDR3aa: CASTPEEAGTSYEQYF
CDR3nt: TGTGCCAGCACCCCTGAAGAAGCGGGGACCTCCTACGAGCAGTACTTC

j_gene: TRBJ2-3
d_gene: TRBD1
abundance: NA
v_gene: TRBV20-1
CDR3aa: CSARTGARADTQYF
CDR3nt: TGCAGTGCTCGGACAGGGGCTAGGGCAGATACGCAGTATTTT